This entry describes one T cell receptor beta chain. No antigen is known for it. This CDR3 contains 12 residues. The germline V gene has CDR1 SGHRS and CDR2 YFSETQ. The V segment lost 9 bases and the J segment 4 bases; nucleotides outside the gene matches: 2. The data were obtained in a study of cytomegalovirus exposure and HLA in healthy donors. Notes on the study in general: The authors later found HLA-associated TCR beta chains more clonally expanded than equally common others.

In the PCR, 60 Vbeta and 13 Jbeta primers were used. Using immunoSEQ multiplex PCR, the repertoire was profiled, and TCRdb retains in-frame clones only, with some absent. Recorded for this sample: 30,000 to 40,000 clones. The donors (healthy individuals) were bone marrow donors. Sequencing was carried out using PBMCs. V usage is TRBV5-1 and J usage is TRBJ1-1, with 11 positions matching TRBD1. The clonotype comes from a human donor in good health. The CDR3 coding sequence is TGCGCCACCGGGACAGGGGGCACTGAAGCTTTCTTT. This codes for CATGTGGTEAFF.